This T cell receptor beta chain was captured by sequencing in a study of blood T cells in healthy people across ages. Study observations and caveats: Estimates based on one million T cells were treated as lower bounds.

The second PCR ran roughly 6 to 12 cycles with a sample-barcoded 5' primer and J-beta primers. All cDNA molecules were each tagged by a template-switch adaptor with 12 random nucleotides. TCRdb called the 5' RACE reads again in MiXCR, with one record for every CDR3 protein. The sample contains around 1,700,000 distinct CDR3 sequences, 25% to 30% of which appear only once. CDR1 and CDR2 (germline): SNHLY, FYNNEI. Unmatched junction bases numbered 7, after V lost 1 base and J lost 8 bases. The length of the CDR3 is 15 residues. Details on this clonotype: Its antigen is currently unknown.

Input material: blood. The rearrangement links TRBV2 to TRBJ2-4, with TRBD2 identical over 8 bases. This sequence was found in a woman between 25 and 40 years old in good health. The CDR3 region has the DNA TGTGCCAGCAGTGAAGAGGGACTAGTTTTGGACATTCAGTACTTC. Translated: CASSEEGLVLDIQYF. The whole variable domain, remainder taken from reference TRBV2 and TRBJ2-4, is EPEVTQTPSHQVTQMGQEVILRCVPISNHLYFYWYRQILGQKVEFLVSFYNNEISEKSEIFDDQFSVERPDGSNFTLKIRSTKLEDSAMYFCASSEEGLVLDIQYFGAGTRLSVL.